This TCR beta chain appears in the sequencing data of a study of beta chain features in type 1 diabetes. In germline, CDR1 is SNHLY, CDR2 FYNNEI. The CDR3 is 14 residues long. V was pared by 4 bases and J by 3 bases, with 12 bases between. Expressed TCRB transcripts were sequenced because the isolated RNA had all been reverse transcribed beforehand. Libraries were prepared by immunoSEQ multiplex PCR; TCRdb keeps only in-frame clonotypes and omits some of them. Seen here are approximately 250,000 clones, 13% to 15% observed once, and the top ten hold around 0.03%. This clone was seen a handful of times.

The rearrangement joins TRBV2 to TRBJ1-2; tentative D call: TRBD1 (6 bases). The specimen was naive CD4+ T cells from blood. The clonotype was recovered from a woman aged 40 to 49 in good health. For the CDR3, the DNA is TGTGCCAGCAGTGGTGACAGGCTGGACTATGGCTACACCTTC. Protein sequence: CASSGDRLDYGYTF.